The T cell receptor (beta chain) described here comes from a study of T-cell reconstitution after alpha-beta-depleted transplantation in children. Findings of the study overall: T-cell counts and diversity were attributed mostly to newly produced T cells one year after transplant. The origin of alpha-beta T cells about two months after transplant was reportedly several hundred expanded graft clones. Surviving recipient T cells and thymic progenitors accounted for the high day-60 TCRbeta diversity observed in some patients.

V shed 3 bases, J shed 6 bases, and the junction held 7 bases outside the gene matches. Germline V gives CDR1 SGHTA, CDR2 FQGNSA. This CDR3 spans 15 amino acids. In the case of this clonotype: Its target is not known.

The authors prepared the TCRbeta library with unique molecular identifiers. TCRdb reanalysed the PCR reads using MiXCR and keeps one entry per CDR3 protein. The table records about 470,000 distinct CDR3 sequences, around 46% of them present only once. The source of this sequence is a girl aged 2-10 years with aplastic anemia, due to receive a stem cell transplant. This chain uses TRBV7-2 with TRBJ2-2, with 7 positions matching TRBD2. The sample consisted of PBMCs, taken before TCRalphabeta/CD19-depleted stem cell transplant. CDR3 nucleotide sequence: TGTGCCAGCAGCTTCGTGGGAGGGCCATCCGGGGAGCTGTTTTTT. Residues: CASSFVGGPSGELFF.